These T cell receptor beta chains were read from a single sample in a study of T cells in narcolepsy. Assay: immunoSEQ multiplex PCR; the TCRdb copy retains only in-frame clones and omits some. The sample yields around 30,000 clones, about four fifths seen once. Sequencing was performed on CD45RA- memory CD4+ T cells from PBMCs. Receptors were obtained from a human donor with narcolepsy. Both conserved end residues are part of each CDR3. D genes are given only for firm matches. Part of the rows lack a size; the others show once, few, many or a class for expanded clones.

>TRBJ1-2|NA|TRBV6-6|NA
TGTGCCAGCAGGGGGTTTCGGAACTATGGCTACACCTTC
CASRGFRNYGYTF
>TRBJ1-5|NA|TRBV13|NA
TGTGCCAGCAGCTTAGGTGGGGCCGAATATAGCAATCAGCCCCAGCATTTT
CASSLGGAEYSNQPQHF
>TRBJ2-3|few|TRBV7-3|NA
TGTGCCAGCAGCTTAAGAGGCGGCGCTAGCACAGATACGCAGTATTTT
CASSLRGGASTDTQYF
>TRBJ2-7|NA|TRBV7-9|NA
TGTGCCAGCAGCCTCTCCTTGCTGGGGGGATACGAGCAGTACTTC
CASSLSLLGGYEQYF
>TRBJ1-5|NA|TRBV6-6|NA
TGTGCCAGCAGAACGGCCGGCGCCGAAAATCAGCCCCAGCATTTT
CASRTAGAENQPQHF
>TRBJ2-5|NA|TRBV7-2|NA
TGTGCCAGCAGGCTGGGGGCAGGGGAAGAGACCCAGTACTTC
CASRLGAGEETQYF
>TRBJ1-1|NA|TRBV5-1|TRBD1
TGCGCCAGCAGCTTGGCAGGGGGCACCAACACTGAAGCTTTCTTT
CASSLAGGTNTEAFF
>TRBJ1-1|NA|TRBV4-3|TRBD1
TGCGCCAGCAGCCAAGAAGTCAGGGGGCGACAGGAAGCTTTCTTT
CASSQEVRGRQEAFF
>TRBJ2-1|NA|TRBV27|TRBD2
TGTGCCAGCAGTTTATCGAGCGGGGGGAACAATGAGCAGTTCTTC
CASSLSSGGNNEQFF
>TRBJ2-3|NA|TRBV19|NA
TGTGCCAGTAGTATTGGGGGATTAGGAGATACGCAGTATTTT
CASSIGGLGDTQYF
>TRBJ2-2|NA|TRBV18|NA
TGTGCCAGCTCACCTTTCAGGGACGGGGAGCTGTTTTTT
CASSPFRDGELFF
>TRBJ2-5|once|TRBV7-2|TRBD2
TGTGCCAGCAGCTCCACACTAGCGGGGGGGCGAGAGACCCAGTACTTC
CASSSTLAGGRETQYF
>TRBJ2-5|NA|TRBV7-9|NA
TGTGCCAGCAGCAGTCCGGAGACCCAGTACTTC
CASSSPETQYF
>TRBJ1-1|once|TRBV6-5|TRBD1
TGTGCCAGCAGAGGACAGGCCAGGGGGGACACTGAAGCTTTCTTT
CASRGQARGDTEAFF
>TRBJ1-1|NA|TRBV5-1|NA
TGCGCCAGCAGCTATCAGAACACTGAAGCTTTCTTT
CASSYQNTEAFF
>TRBJ2-5|NA|TRBV6-5|TRBD1
TGTGCCAGCAGGGGGGACAGTTTAGAGACCCAGTACTTC
CASRGDSLETQYF
>TRBJ2-1|once|TRBV7-2|NA
TGTGCCAGCAGCACCGGGCGAGACAATGAGCAGTTCTTC
CASSTGRDNEQFF
>TRBJ2-3|once|TRBV10-3|TRBD2
TGTGCCATCAGTGACCCAGCGGGGAGCACAGATACGCAGTATTTT
CAISDPAGSTDTQYF
>TRBJ1-2|NA|TRBV19|NA
TGTGCCTCTTCCCGGGACTACCTCTATGGCTACACCTTC
CASSRDYLYGYTF
>TRBJ1-1|NA|TRBV4-1|NA
TGCGCCAGCAGCCCCCCAATCGGGGGGGGCACTGAAGCTTTCTTT
CASSPPIGGGTEAFF
>TRBJ2-7|NA|TRBV5-5|TRBD1
TGTGCCAGCAGCCCCCGGACAGGGAACTACGAGCAGTACTTC
CASSPRTGNYEQYF
>TRBJ2-5|NA|TRBV5-4|NA
TGTGCCAGCACCCCCGCGAGTAAAGAGACCCAGTACTTC
CASTPASKETQYF
>TRBJ1-1|NA|TRBV28|NA
TGTGCCAGCAGTTTTCAAGGGACTGAAGCTTTCTTT
CASSFQGTEAFF
>TRBJ2-3|NA|TRBV7-3|TRBD2
TGTGCCAGCAGCTTGGGACTAGCAATGGGCCATACGCAGTATTTT
CASSLGLAMGHTQYF
>TRBJ1-5|NA|TRBV6-1|TRBD1
TGTGCCAGCAGCCCCCCAGGGGGGGGACACCAGCATTTT
CASSPPGGGHQHF
>TRBJ2-5|NA|TRBV19|TRBD2
TGTGCCAGTAGTATCCTACTAGCGGAACAAGAGACCCAGTACTTC
CASSILLAEQETQYF
>TRBJ2-3|once|TRBV2|TRBD2
TGTGCCAGCAGTGAACTAGCGGGGCGCACAGATACGCAGTATTTT
CASSELAGRTDTQYF
>TRBJ2-7|NA|TRBV2|TRBD1
TGTGCCAGCAAAGGGACAGGGGCCTACGAGCAGTACTTC
CASKGTGAYEQYF